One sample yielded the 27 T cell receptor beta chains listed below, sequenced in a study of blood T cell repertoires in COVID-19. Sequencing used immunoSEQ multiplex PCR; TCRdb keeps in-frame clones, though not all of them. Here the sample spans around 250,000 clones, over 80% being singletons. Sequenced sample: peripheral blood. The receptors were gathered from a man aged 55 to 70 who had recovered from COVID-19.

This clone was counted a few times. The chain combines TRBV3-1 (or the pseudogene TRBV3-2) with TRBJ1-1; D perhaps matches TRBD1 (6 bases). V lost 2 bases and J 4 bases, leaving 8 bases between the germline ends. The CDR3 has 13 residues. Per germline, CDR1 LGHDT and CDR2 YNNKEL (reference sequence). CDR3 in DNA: TGTGCCAGCAGCCAAACGGACAGCACTGAAGCTTTCTTT. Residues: CASSQTDSTEAFF.

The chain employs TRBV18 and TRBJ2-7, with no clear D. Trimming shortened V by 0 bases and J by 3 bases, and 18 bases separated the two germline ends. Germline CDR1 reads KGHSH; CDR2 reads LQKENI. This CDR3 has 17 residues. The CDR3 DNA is TGTGCCAGCTCACCACCTACCCAACGGGTCAAGGACTACGAGCAGTACTTC. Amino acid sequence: CASSPPTQRVKDYEQYF.

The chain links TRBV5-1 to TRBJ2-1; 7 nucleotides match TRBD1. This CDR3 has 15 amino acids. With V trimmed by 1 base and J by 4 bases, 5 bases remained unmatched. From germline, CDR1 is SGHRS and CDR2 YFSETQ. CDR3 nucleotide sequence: TGCGCCAGCAGCTTGACAGGGGCGGCTTACAATGAGCAGTTCTTC. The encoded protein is CASSLTGAAYNEQFF.

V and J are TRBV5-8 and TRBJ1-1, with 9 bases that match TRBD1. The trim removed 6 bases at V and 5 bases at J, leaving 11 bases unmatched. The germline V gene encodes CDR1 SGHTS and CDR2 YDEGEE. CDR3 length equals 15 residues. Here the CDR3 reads CASKLLGQGGTEAFF. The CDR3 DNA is TGTGCCAGCAAACTTTTGGGACAGGGCGGGACTGAAGCTTTCTTT.

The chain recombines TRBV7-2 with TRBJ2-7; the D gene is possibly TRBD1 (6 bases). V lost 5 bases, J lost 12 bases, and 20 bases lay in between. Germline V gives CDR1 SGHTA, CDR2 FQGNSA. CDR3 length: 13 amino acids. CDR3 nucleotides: TGTGCCAGCAGCAACCCTACGTCCCAGGGGCCGTACTTC. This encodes CASSNPTSQGPYF.

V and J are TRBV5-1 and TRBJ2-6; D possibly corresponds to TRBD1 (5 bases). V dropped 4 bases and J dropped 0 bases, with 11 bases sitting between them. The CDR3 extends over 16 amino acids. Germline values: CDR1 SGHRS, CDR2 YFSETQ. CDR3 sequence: CASSPQGNSGANVLTF. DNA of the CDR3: TGCGCCAGCAGCCCCCAGGGTAACTCTGGGGCCAACGTCCTGACTTTC.

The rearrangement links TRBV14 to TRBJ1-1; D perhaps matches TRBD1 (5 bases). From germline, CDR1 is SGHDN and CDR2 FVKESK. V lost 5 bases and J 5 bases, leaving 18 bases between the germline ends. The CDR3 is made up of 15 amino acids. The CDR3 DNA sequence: TGTGCCAGCAGCGCCCATCAGGGTCGGTATACTGAAGCTTTCTTT. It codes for CASSAHQGRYTEAFF.

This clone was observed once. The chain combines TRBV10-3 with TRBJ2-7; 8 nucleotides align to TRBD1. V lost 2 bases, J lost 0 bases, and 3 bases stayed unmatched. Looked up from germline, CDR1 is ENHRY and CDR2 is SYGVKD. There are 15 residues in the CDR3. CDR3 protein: CAISEAGGSSYEQYF. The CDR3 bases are TGTGCCATCAGTGAGGCAGGGGGCAGCTCCTACGAGCAGTACTTC.

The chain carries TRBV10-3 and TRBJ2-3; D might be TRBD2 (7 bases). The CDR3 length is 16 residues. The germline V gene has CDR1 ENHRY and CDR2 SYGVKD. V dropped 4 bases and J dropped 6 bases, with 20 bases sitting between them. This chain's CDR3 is CAISAGGVGGPDTQYF. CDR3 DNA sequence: TGTGCCATCAGTGCCGGAGGAGTGGGGGGGCCCGATACGCAGTATTTT.

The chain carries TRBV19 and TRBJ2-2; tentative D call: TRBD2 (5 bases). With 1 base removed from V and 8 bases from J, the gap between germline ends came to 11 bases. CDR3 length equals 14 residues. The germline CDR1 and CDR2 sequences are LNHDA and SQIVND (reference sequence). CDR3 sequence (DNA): TGTGCCAGTAGTATAGTAGACCGGGGAGGGGAGCTGTTTTTT. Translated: CASSIVDRGGELFF.

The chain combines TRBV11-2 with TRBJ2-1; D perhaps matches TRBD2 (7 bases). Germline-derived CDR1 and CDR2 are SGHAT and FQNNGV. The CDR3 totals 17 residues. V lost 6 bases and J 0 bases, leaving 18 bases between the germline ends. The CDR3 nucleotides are TGTGCCAGCAGGGAAACGTGGCGGGGGCGCTCCTACAATGAGCAGTTCTTC. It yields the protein CASRETWRGRSYNEQFF.

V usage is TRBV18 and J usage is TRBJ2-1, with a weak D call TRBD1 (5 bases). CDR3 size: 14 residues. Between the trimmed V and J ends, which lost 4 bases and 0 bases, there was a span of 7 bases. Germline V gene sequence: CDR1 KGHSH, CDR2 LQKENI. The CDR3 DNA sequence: TGTGCCAGCTCACTAGACAGCTCCTACAATGAGCAGTTCTTC. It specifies CASSLDSSYNEQFF. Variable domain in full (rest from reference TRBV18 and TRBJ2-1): NAGVMQNPRHLVRRRGQEARLRCSPMKGHSHVYWYRQLPEEGLKFMVYLQKENIIDESGMPKERFSAEFPKEGPSILRIQQVVRGDSAAYFCASSLDSSYNEQFFGPGTRLTVL.

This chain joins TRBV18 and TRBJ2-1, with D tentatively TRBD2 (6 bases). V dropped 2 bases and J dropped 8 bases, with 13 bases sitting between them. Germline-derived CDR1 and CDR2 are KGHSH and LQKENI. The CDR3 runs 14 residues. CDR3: CASSPNSGWDEQFF. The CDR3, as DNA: TGTGCCAGCTCACCAAACAGCGGGTGGGATGAGCAGTTCTTC.

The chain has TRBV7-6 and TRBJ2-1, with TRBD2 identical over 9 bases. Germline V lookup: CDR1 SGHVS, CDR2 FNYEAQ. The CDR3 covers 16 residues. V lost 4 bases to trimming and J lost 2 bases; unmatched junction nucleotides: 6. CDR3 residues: CASSSFSGSPYNEQFF. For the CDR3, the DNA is TGTGCCAGCAGCTCCTTTAGCGGGAGCCCCTACAATGAGCAGTTCTTC.

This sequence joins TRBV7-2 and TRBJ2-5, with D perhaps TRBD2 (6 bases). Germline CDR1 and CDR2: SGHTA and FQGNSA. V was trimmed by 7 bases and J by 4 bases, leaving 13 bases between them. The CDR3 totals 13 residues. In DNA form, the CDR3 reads TGTGCCAGCACCTGGGGGGTGGGAGAGACCCAGTACTTC. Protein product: CASTWGVGETQYF.

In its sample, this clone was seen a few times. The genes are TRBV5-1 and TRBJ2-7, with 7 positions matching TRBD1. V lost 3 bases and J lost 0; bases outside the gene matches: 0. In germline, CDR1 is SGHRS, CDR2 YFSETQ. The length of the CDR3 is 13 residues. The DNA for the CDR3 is TGCGCCAGCAGCTGGGACAGCTCCTACGAGCAGTACTTC. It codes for CASSWDSSYEQYF. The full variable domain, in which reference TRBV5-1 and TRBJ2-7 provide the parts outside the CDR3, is KAGVTQTPRYLIKTRGQQVTLSCSPISGHRSVSWYQQTPGQGLQFLFEYFSETQRNKGNFPGRFSGRQFSNSRSEMNVSTLELGDSALYLCASSWDSSYEQYFGPGTRLTVT.

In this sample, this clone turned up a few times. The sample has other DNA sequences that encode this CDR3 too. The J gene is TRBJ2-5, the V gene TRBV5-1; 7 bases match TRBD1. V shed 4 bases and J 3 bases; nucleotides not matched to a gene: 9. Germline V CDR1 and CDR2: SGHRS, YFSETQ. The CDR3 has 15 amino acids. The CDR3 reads CASSLAGTEKETQYF. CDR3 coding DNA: TGCGCCAGCAGCCTGGCCGGGACAGAGAAAGAGACCCAGTACTTC.

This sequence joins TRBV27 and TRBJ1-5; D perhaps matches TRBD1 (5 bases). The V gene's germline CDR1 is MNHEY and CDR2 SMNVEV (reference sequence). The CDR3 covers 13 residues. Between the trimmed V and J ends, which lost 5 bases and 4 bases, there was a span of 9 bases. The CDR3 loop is CASSPNRNQPQHF. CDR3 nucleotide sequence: TGTGCCAGCAGTCCCAACAGGAATCAGCCCCAGCATTTT.

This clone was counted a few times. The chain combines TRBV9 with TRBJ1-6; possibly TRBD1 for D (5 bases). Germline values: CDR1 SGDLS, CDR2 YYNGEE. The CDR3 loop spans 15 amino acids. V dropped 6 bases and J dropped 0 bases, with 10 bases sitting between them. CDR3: CASTRGDSYNSPLHF. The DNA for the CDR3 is TGTGCCAGCACCCGGGGGGACTCCTATAATTCACCCCTCCACTTT.

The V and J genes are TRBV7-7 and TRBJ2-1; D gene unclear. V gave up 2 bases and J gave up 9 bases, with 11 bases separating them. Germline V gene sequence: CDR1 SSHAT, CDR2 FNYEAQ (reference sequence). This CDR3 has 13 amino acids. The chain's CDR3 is CASSLMRFGEQFF. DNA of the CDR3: TGTGCCAGCAGCTTAATGAGGTTTGGTGAGCAGTTCTTC.

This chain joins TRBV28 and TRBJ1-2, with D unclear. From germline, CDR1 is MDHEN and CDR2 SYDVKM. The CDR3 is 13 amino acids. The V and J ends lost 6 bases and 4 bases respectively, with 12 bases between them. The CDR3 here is CASRATASYGYTF. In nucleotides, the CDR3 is TGTGCCAGCAGGGCAACAGCTTCCTATGGCTACACCTTC.

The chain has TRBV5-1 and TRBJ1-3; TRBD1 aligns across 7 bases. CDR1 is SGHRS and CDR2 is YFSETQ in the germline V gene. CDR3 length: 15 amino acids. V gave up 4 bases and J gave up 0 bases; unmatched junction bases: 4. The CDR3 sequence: CASSGQENSGNTIYF. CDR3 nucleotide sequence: TGCGCCAGCAGCGGACAGGAGAACTCTGGAAACACCATATATTTT.

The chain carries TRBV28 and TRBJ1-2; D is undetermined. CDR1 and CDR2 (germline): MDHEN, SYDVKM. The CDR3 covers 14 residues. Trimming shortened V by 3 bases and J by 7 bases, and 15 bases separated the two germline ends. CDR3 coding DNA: TGTGCCAGCAGTTTCGGAGGGTCAGTCCGTGGCTACACCTTC. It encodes CASSFGGSVRGYTF.

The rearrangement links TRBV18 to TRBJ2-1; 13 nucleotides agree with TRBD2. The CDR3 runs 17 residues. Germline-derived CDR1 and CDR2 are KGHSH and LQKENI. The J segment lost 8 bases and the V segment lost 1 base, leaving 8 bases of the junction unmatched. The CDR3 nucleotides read TGTGCCAGCTCACCACGACTAGCGGGAGGCGCCCTCGATGAGCAGTTCTTC. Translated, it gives CASSPRLAGGALDEQFF.

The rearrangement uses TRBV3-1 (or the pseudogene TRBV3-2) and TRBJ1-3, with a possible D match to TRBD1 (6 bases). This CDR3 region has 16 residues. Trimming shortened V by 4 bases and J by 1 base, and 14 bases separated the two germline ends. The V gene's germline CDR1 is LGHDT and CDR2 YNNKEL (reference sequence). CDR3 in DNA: TGTGCCAGCAGCCGCTCACAGGGTGGTTCTGGAAACACCATATATTTT. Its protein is CASSRSQGGSGNTIYF.

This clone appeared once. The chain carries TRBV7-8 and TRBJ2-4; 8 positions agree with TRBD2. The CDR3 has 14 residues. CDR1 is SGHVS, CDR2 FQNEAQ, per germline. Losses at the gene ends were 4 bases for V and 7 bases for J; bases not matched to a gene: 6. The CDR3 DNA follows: TGTGCCAGCAGCTCGGGACTAGTACCTAACATTCAGTACTTC. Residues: CASSSGLVPNIQYF.

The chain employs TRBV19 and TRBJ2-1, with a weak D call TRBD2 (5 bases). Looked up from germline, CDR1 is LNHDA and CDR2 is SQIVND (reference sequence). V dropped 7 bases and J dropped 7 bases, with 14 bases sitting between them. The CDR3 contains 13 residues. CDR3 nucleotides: TGTGCCAGTACGTTACGGACGGGGAATGAGCAGTTCTTC. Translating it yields CASTLRTGNEQFF.